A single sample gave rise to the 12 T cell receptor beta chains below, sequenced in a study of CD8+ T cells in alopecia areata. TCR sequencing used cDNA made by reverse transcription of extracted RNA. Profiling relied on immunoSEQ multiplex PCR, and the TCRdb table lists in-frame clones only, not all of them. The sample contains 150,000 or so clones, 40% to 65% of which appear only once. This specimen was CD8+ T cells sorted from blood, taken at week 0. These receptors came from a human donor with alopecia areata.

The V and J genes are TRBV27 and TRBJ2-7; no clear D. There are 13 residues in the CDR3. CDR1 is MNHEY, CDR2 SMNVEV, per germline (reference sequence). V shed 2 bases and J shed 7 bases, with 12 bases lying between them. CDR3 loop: CASSLKALQEQYF. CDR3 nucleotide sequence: TGTGCCAGCAGTTTAAAGGCACTCCAGGAGCAGTACTTC.

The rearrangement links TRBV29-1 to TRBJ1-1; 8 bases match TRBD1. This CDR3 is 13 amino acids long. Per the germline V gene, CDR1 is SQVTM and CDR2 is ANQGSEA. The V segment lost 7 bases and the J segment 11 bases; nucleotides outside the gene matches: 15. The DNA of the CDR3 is TGCAGCGCACCCCAGACAGGGGTAGGAGAGGCTTTCTTT. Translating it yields CSAPQTGVGEAFF.

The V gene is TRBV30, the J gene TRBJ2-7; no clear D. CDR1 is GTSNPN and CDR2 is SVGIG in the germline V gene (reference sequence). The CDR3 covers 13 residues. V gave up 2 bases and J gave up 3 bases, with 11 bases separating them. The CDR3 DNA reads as TGTGCCTGGAGTTTGGGGAAGGGCTACGAGCAGTACTTC. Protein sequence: CAWSLGKGYEQYF.

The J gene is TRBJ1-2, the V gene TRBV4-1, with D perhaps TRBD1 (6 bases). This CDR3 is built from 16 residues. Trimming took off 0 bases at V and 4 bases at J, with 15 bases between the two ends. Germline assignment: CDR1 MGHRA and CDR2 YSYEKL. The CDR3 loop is CASSQDSAGAGYGYTF. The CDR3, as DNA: TGCGCCAGCAGCCAAGATTCAGCAGGGGCAGGCTATGGCTACACCTTC.

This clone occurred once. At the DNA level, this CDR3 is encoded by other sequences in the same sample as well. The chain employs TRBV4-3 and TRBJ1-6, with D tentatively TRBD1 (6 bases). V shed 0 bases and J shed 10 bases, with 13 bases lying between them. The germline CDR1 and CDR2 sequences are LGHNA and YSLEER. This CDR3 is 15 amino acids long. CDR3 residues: CASSQDLQGSSPLHF. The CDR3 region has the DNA TGCGCCAGCAGCCAAGATTTACAGGGTAGCTCACCCCTCCACTTT.

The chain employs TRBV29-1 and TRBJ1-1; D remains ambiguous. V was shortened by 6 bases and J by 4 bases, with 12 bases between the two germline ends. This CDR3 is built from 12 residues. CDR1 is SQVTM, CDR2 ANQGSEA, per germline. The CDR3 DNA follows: TGCAGCGTGAAATACGAGACCACTGAAGCTTTCTTT. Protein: CSVKYETTEAFF.

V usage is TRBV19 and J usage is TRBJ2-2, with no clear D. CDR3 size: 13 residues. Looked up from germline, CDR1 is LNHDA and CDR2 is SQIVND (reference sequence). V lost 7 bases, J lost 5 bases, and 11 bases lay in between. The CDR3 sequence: CASIPPGTGELFF. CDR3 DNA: TGTGCCAGTATCCCCCCCGGAACCGGGGAGCTGTTTTTT.

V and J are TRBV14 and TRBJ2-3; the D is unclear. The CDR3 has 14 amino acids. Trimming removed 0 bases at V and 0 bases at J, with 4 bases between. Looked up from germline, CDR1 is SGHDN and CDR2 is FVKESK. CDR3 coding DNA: TGTGCCAGCAGCCAAGATTGGAGCACAGATACGCAGTATTTT. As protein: CASSQDWSTDTQYF.

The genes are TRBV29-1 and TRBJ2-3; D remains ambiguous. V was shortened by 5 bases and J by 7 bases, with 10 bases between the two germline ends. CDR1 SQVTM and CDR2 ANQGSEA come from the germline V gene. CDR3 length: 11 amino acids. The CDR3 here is CSVHSSNTQYF. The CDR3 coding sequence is TGCAGCGTTCATTCCTCCAATACGCAGTATTTT.

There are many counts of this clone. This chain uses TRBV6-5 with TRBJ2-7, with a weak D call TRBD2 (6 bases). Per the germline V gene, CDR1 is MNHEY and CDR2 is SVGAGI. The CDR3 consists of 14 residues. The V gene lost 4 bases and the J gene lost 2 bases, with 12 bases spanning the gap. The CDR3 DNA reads TGTGCCAGCAGTTTGGGAGGTTTCCCCTACGAGCAGTACTTC. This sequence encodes CASSLGGFPYEQYF.

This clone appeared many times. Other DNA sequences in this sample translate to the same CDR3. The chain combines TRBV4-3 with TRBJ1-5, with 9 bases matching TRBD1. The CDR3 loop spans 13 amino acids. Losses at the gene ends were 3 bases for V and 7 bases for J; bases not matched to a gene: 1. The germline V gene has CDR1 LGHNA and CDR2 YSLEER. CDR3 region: CASSQDRGQPQHF. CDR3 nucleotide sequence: TGCGCCAGCAGCCAGGACAGGGGACAGCCCCAGCATTTT.

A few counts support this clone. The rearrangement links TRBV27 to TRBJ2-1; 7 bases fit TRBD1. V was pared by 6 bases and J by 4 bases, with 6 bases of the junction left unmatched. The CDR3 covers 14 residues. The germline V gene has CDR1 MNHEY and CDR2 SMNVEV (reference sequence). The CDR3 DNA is TGTGCCAGCAGCGTGAGGGACAGATACAATGAGCAGTTCTTC. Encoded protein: CASSVRDRYNEQFF.